Below, 29 T cell receptor beta chains from the same sample are listed, as sequenced in a study of CD8 T cells in Susac syndrome. Random hexamers were used to reverse transcribe roughly 0.45 to 1 ug of RNA. TCRdb re-derived calls from the immunoSEQ multiplex PCR reads in MiXCR, one entry per CDR3 protein. The sample yields 150,000 to 200,000 distinct CDR3 sequences, over 85% seen once. Sequencing was performed on CD4+ T cells from PBMCs. These receptors all come from a human donor in good health.

The V gene is TRBV6-5, the J gene TRBJ1-2, with D tentatively TRBD1 (5 bases). The CDR3 runs 13 residues. Trimming took off 3 bases at V and 4 bases at J, with 9 bases between the two ends. Germline CDR1 reads MNHEY; CDR2 reads SVGAGI. The CDR3 protein is CASSYEGPYGYTF. The DNA of the CDR3 is TGTGCCAGCAGTTATGAGGGGCCCTATGGCTACACCTTC.

The chain links TRBV27 to TRBJ2-7; TRBD1 matches at 9 bases. Germline CDR1 reads MNHEY; CDR2 reads SMNVEV (reference sequence). With 7 bases clipped from V and 6 bases from J, the junction kept 13 bases outside the gene matches. The CDR3 is 15 residues long. The CDR3 bases are TGTGCCAGCACACTATCCCAACAGGGGGCAGGCGAGCAGTACTTC. Protein sequence: CASTLSQQGAGEQYF.

The rearrangement links TRBV5-1 to TRBJ2-7, with D possibly called TRBD1 or TRBD2 (5 bases each). Germline V gene lookup returns CDR1 SGHRS and CDR2 YFSETQ. The CDR3 length is 15 residues. Trimming shortened V by 3 bases and J by 2 bases, and 15 bases separated the two germline ends. CDR3 bases: TGCGCCAGCAGCTCCACTCGGGGCACCGCCTACGAGCAGTACTTC. Encoded protein: CASSSTRGTAYEQYF.

The J gene is TRBJ2-1, the V gene TRBV12-3 or TRBV12-4; 7 nucleotides match TRBD1. The J segment lost 7 bases and the V segment lost 10 bases, leaving 7 bases of the junction unmatched. The CDR3 totals 12 residues. The CDR3 sequence: CATGTAWNEQFF. CDR3 DNA: TGTGCCACCGGGACAGCTTGGAATGAGCAGTTCTTC.

The CDR3 nucleotides are TGTGCCGCCGATTCACCCCTCCACTTT. Translation: CAADSPLHF. The genes are TRBV30 and TRBJ1-6, with D unresolved. The V gene's germline CDR1 is GTSNPN and CDR2 SVGIG (reference sequence). The CDR3 is made up of 9 amino acids. The V and J ends lost 8 bases and 8 bases respectively, with 4 bases between them.

This rearrangement joins TRBV20-1 to TRBJ2-7; D gene unclear. This CDR3 region has 11 residues. The ends were cut back, 6 bases at V and 4 bases at J, with 10 bases in the middle. Germline V gene data show CDR1 as DFQATT and CDR2 as SNEGSKA (reference sequence). Here the CDR3 reads CSATFGYEQYF. The CDR3, as DNA: TGCAGTGCCACCTTCGGGTACGAGCAGTACTTC.

V is TRBV6-5 and J is TRBJ2-5; 8 bases are shared with TRBD1. The germline V gene has CDR1 MNHEY and CDR2 SVGAGI. V lost 11 bases to trimming and J lost 6 bases; unmatched junction nucleotides: 8. CDR3 size: 12 residues. The CDR3 here is CAVQTGAQTQYF. Here the CDR3 DNA reads TGTGCCGTCCAGACAGGGGCCCAGACCCAGTACTTC.

J is TRBJ1-1 and V is TRBV9; no reliable D call. V lost 3 bases and J lost 0, with 9 bases in between. This CDR3 comprises 14 residues. Germline CDR1 and CDR2: SGDLS and YYNGEE. CDR3: CASSAGSMNTEAFF. In DNA, the CDR3 is TGTGCCAGCAGCGCCGGATCCATGAACACTGAAGCTTTCTTT. Variable domain in full (rest from reference TRBV9 and TRBJ1-1): DSGVTQTPKHLITATGQRVTLRCSPRSGDLSVYWYQQSLDQGLQFLIQYYNGEERAKGNILERFSAQQFPDLHSELNLSSLELGDSALYFCASSAGSMNTEAFFGQGTRLTVV.

This clonotype came up once. The chain is built from TRBV14 and TRBJ2-7; D call uncertain. The germline V gene encodes CDR1 SGHDN and CDR2 FVKESK. Trimming pared 4 bases from V and 4 bases from J, leaving 14 bases between. This CDR3 comprises 14 residues. In DNA, the CDR3 is TGTGCCAGCAGCCTCAGACCAGGTTTTTACGAGCAGTACTTC. Encoded protein: CASSLRPGFYEQYF.

This clonotype appeared a single time. The rearrangement joins TRBV29-1 to TRBJ2-1; D not resolved. Deletions cut 1 base from V and 9 bases from J, with 10 bases between. Germline CDR1 reads SQVTM; CDR2 reads ANQGSEA. The CDR3 has 12 amino acids. Here the CDR3 DNA reads TGCAGCGTTGAAGTTGGAGCTGGTGAGCAGTTCTTC. Protein product: CSVEVGAGEQFF.

The chain joins TRBV5-6 to TRBJ2-5; D is unclear. From germline, CDR1 is SGHDT and CDR2 YYEEEE. The CDR3 is made up of 12 amino acids. V lost 4 bases and J lost 4, with 8 bases in between. The CDR3 nucleotides read TGTGCCAGCAGCATCCCCGGAGAGACCCAGTACTTC. Residues: CASSIPGETQYF.

The gene calls are TRBV7-3 and TRBJ1-1, with TRBD1 identical over 7 bases. After removal of 5 bases from V and 4 bases from J, the junction contained 7 bases not matched to a gene. Germline values: CDR1 SGHTA, CDR2 FQGTGA. The CDR3 contains 14 residues. The CDR3 nucleotides are TGTGCCAGCAGCCCAGACAGGGCCCTCACTGAAGCTTTCTTT. Its translation: CASSPDRALTEAFF.

This clonotype came up once. The rearrangement links TRBV19 to TRBJ2-5; 8 nucleotides line up with TRBD1. The CDR3 length is 14 residues. The junction had 12 bases not matched to a gene; V was cut back by 8 bases and J by 7 bases. The germline gives CDR1 LNHDA, CDR2 SQIVND (reference sequence). This CDR3 reads CASATGVGLGTQYF. The CDR3 region has the DNA TGTGCCAGTGCGACAGGGGTCGGTTTGGGGACCCAGTACTTC. Complete variable domain (other parts from reference TRBV19 and TRBJ2-5): DGGITQSPKYLFRKEGQNVTLSCEQNLNHDAMYWYRQDPGQGLRLIYYSQIVNDFQKGDIAEGYSVSREKKESFPLTVTSAQKNPTAFYLCASATGVGLGTQYFGPGTRLLVL.

V is TRBV30 and J is TRBJ1-2; unclear D gene. The CDR3 loop spans 13 amino acids. The germline CDR1 and CDR2 sequences are GTSNPN and SVGIG (reference sequence). Trimming shortened V by 2 bases and J by 6 bases, and 13 bases separated the two germline ends. CDR3 bases: TGTGCCTGGAGTTACGGGCCCGGGAATGGCTACACCTTC. Its translation is CAWSYGPGNGYTF.

The rearrangement joins TRBV5-1 to TRBJ1-1; 8 nucleotides match TRBD1. The CDR3 runs 13 residues. V lost 4 bases, J lost 4 bases, and 3 bases stayed unmatched. Germline loops: CDR1 SGHRS, CDR2 YFSETQ. For the CDR3, the DNA is TGCGCCAGCAGCATCGACAGGGGCACTGAAGCTTTCTTT. This encodes CASSIDRGTEAFF.

CDR3 coding DNA: TGCAGTGCTAGAGTACAGATTCAGCCCCAGCATTTT. Translating gives CSARVQIQPQHF. The chain couples TRBV20-1 to TRBJ1-5, with unresolved D. Between the trimmed V and J ends, which lost 1 base and 6 bases, there was a span of 7 bases. The CDR3 runs 12 residues. The germline V gene encodes CDR1 DFQATT and CDR2 SNEGSKA (reference sequence).

CDR3 protein: CSASGVGYEQYF. The CDR3 DNA is TGCAGTGCTAGTGGGGTTGGCTACGAGCAGTACTTC. The chain joins TRBV20-1 to TRBJ2-7; the D is unclear. With 3 bases removed from V and 3 bases from J, the gap between germline ends came to 9 bases. The length of the CDR3 is 12 residues. Germline V gene lookup returns CDR1 DFQATT and CDR2 SNEGSKA (reference sequence).

The rearrangement joins TRBV15 to TRBJ2-3; possible D gene TRBD1, 6 bases. With 0 bases removed from V and 8 bases from J, the gap between germline ends came to 18 bases. Germline V gene sequence: CDR1 LNHNV, CDR2 YYDKDF (reference sequence). The CDR3 loop spans 16 amino acids. CDR3 amino acids: CATSRDRVTGRATQYF. The CDR3 DNA is TGTGCCACCAGCAGAGATCGGGTGACAGGTCGGGCTACGCAGTATTTT.

The rearrangement joins TRBV5-1 to TRBJ2-2; D gene unclear. CDR1 is SGHRS and CDR2 is YFSETQ in the germline V gene. V dropped 1 base and J dropped 6 bases, with 10 bases sitting between them. This CDR3 has 14 residues. The DNA for the CDR3 is TGCGCCAGCAGCTTGATTGCTGAGGCCGGGGAGCTGTTTTTT. It specifies CASSLIAEAGELFF.

The V gene is TRBV12-3 or TRBV12-4, the J gene TRBJ2-7, with D perhaps TRBD1 or TRBD2 (5 bases each). CDR3 length: 12 amino acids. The V gene lost 6 bases and the J gene lost 6 bases, with 12 bases spanning the gap. The CDR3 coding sequence is TGTGCCAGCAGGGGAGACAGTTCCGAGCAGTACTTC. It codes for CASRGDSSEQYF.

This chain uses TRBV25-1 with TRBJ1-2; no firm D call. This CDR3 contains 13 residues. Germline V gives CDR1 MGHDK, CDR2 SYGVNS. V lost 6 bases, J lost 2 bases, and 10 bases lay in between. The CDR3 reads CASRIGENYGYTF. CDR3 coding DNA: TGTGCCAGCAGGATCGGGGAGAACTATGGCTACACCTTC.

This chain links TRBV2 with TRBJ2-7; 9 positions agree with TRBD2. The germline CDR1 and CDR2 sequences are SNHLY and FYNNEI. The CDR3 spans 14 residues. V shed 3 bases and J 6 bases; nucleotides not matched to a gene: 6. Written as DNA, the CDR3 is TGTGCCAGCAGTGAGGTAGCGGGGGCGTCCGAGCAGTACTTC. Protein product: CASSEVAGASEQYF.

This chain connects TRBV25-1 to TRBJ1-2, with 9 bases fitting TRBD1. The CDR3 runs 13 residues. From germline, CDR1 is MGHDK and CDR2 SYGVNS. With 8 bases clipped from V and 8 bases from J, the junction kept 9 bases outside the gene matches. In DNA form, the CDR3 reads TGTGCCAGCTCCGGGACAGGGAGCTGGGGCTACACCTTC. This encodes CASSGTGSWGYTF.

This rearrangement joins TRBV7-2 to TRBJ1-2, with D possibly matching TRBD1 (6 bases). V was shortened by 4 bases and J by 8 bases, with 14 bases between the two germline ends. Per germline, CDR1 SGHTA and CDR2 FQGNSA. The CDR3 is 13 residues long. CDR3 sequence: CASSSYGDIGYTF. Here the CDR3 DNA reads TGTGCCAGCAGCTCTTATGGGGACATAGGCTACACCTTC.

The chain couples TRBV5-4 to TRBJ2-1; D may correspond to TRBD1 or TRBD2 (6 bases each). With 0 bases removed from V and 7 bases from J, the gap between germline ends came to 17 bases. Per the germline V gene, CDR1 is SGHNT and CDR2 is YYREEE (reference sequence). The CDR3 covers 16 residues. Written as DNA, the CDR3 is TGTGCCAGCAGCTTGGGGGGCAGGGGAGGAGAGAATGAGCAGTTCTTC. It codes for CASSLGGRGGENEQFF.

In DNA, the CDR3 is TGTGCCAGCAGCTTACCTTTCTATGGCTACACCTTC. Translated, it gives CASSLPFYGYTF. The chain recombines TRBV7-9 with TRBJ1-2; D remains ambiguous. Trimming stripped 2 bases from V and 4 bases from J, with 5 bases between. CDR3 length: 12 residues. Germline V CDR1 and CDR2: SEHNR, FQNEAQ (reference sequence). Variable domain in full (rest from reference TRBV7-9 and TRBJ1-2): DTGVSQNPRHKITKRGQNVTFRCDPISEHNRLYWYRQTLGQGPEFLTYFQNEAQLEKSRLLSDRFSAERPKGSFSTLEIQRTEQGDSAMYLCASSLPFYGYTFGSGTRLTVV.

CDR3 protein: CASSHRAGGPPDTQYF. The CDR3 DNA follows: TGTGCCAGCAGCCACAGAGCGGGGGGCCCCCCAGATACGCAGTATTTT. V usage is TRBV3-1 and J usage is TRBJ2-3; 9 nucleotides agree with TRBD2. The germline gives CDR1 LGHDT, CDR2 YNNKEL (reference sequence). The CDR3 is 16 amino acids. Germline trimming cut 3 bases from V and 4 bases from J; bases unmatched to any gene: 8.

The chain employs TRBV2 and TRBJ2-4; 10 nucleotides line up with TRBD2. Losses at the gene ends were 8 bases for V and 0 bases for J; bases not matched to a gene: 7. Germline CDR1 and CDR2: SNHLY and FYNNEI. There are 16 residues in the CDR3. The CDR3 DNA reads TGTGCCAGCCTAGCGGGGGCCGGTATAGCCAAAAACATTCAGTACTTC. Amino acids: CASLAGAGIAKNIQYF.

The chain joins TRBV19 to TRBJ1-5; tentatively, D is TRBD1 (6 bases). CDR1 is LNHDA and CDR2 is SQIVND in the germline V gene (reference sequence). Trimming removed 5 bases from V and 6 bases from J, with 11 bases in between. This CDR3 has 13 residues. The CDR3 sequence is CASSGGHGQPQHF. CDR3 nucleotides: TGTGCCAGTAGTGGGGGGCATGGTCAGCCCCAGCATTTT.